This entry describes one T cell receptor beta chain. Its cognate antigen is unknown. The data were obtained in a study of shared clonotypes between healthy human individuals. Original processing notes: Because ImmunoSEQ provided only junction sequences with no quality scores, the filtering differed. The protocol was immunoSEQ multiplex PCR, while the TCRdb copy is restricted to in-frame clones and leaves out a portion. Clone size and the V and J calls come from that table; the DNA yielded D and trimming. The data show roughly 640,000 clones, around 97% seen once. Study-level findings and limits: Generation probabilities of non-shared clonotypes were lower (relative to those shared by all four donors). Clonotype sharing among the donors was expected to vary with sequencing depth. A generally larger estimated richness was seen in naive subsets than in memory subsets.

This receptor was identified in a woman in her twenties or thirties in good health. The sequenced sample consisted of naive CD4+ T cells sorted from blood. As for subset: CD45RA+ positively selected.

CDR3 in DNA: TGTGCCAGCAGTTTCAGCGGGATCAATGCCAAAAACATTCAGTACTTC. The encoded protein is CASSFSGINAKNIQYF. The chain couples TRBV28 to TRBJ2-4; TRBD2 aligns across 7 bases. J lost 1 base, V lost 3 bases, and 6 bases had no gene match. From germline, CDR1 is MDHEN and CDR2 SYDVKM. CDR3 length: 16 residues.